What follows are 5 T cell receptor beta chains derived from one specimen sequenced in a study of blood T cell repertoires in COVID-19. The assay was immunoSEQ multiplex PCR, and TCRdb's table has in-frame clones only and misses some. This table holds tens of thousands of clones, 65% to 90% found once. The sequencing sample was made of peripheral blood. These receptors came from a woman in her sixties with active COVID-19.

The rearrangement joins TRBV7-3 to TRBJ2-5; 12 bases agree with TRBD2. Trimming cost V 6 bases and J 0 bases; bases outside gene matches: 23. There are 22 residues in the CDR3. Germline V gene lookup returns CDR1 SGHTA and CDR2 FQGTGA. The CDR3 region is CASSRRGLRLAGALVYQETQYF. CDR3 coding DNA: TGTGCCAGCAGTCGGCGGGGTTTGAGACTAGCGGGGGCCCTCGTGTACCAAGAGACCCAGTACTTC.

Here the CDR3 reads CASSKHGGYEQYF. The CDR3 DNA reads as TGTGCCAGCAGCAAACACGGCGGTTACGAGCAGTACTTC. The genes are TRBV7-3 and TRBJ2-7, with no clear D. V lost 5 bases to trimming and J lost 4 bases, with 12 bases between them. CDR1 SGHTA and CDR2 FQGTGA come from the germline V gene. The CDR3 loop spans 13 amino acids.

CDR3 sequence reads: CASSSEWGQVPYF. CDR3 bases: TGTGCCAGCAGCTCGGAATGGGGACAGGTCCCGTACTTC. J is TRBJ2-7 and V is TRBV7-9, with 8 bases matching TRBD1. V shed 4 bases and J 12 bases; nucleotides not matched to a gene: 11. CDR1 and CDR2 (germline): SEHNR, FQNEAQ (reference sequence). The CDR3 extends over 13 amino acids.

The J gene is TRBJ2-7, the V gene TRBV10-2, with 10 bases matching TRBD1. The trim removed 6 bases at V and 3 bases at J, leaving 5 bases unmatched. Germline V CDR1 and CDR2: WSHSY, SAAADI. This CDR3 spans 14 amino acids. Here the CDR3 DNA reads TGCGCCAGCAGGACCAGGACAGGGGGCTACGAGCAGTACTTC. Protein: CASRTRTGGYEQYF.

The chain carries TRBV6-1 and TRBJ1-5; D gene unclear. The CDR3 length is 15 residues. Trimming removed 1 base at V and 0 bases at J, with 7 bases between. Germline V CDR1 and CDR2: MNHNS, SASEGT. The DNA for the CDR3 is TGTGCCAGCAGTGAAGGGAGAATTAGCAATCAGCCCCAGCATTTT. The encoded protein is CASSEGRISNQPQHF.